One sample yielded the 23 T cell receptor beta chains listed below, sequenced in a study of T cell repertoires in cytomegalovirus infection. TCRdb itself ran the reads through MiXCR, one entry per CDR3 protein. The sample lists around 300,000 distinct CDR3 sequences; around a tenth were seen once. What was sequenced was PBMCs. The receptor set was obtained from a human donor in good health (CMV status not recorded). Some clones in this sample may be carry-over from other donors' samples.

This clonotype has just a few counts. CDR3 DNA: TGTGCCAGCAGCTTAGGGCTGAGCGGGGAGAGCTCCTACGAGCAGTACTTC. Translating it yields CASSLGLSGESSYEQYF. J is TRBJ2-7 and V is TRBV7-2; 7 bases fit TRBD2. The CDR3 consists of 17 residues. With V trimmed by 1 base and J by 0 bases, 9 bases remained unmatched. CDR1 is SGHTA and CDR2 is FQGNSA in the germline V gene.

This clonotype has at least ten counts. The gene calls are TRBV7-2 and TRBJ2-3; 9 bases line up with TRBD2. This CDR3 is 17 amino acids long. V shed 1 base, J shed 1 base, and the junction held 6 bases outside the gene matches. Per the germline V gene, CDR1 is SGHTA and CDR2 is FQGNSA. The CDR3: CASSLVGASGGTDTQYF. The CDR3 bases are TGTGCCAGCAGCTTAGTAGGGGCTAGCGGGGGCACAGATACGCAGTATTTT.

This clonotype was seen only a few times. The V and J genes are TRBV10-3 and TRBJ2-1, with D possibly being TRBD1 (6 bases). The ends were cut back, 0 bases at V and 7 bases at J, with 13 bases in the middle. The CDR3 runs to 15 residues. Germline V lookup: CDR1 ENHRY, CDR2 SYGVKD. The CDR3 coding sequence is TGTGCCATCAGTGAGTCGAAACAGGGAAGGAATGAGCAGTTCTTC. Protein product: CAISESKQGRNEQFF.

There are many counts of this clonotype. The V call is TRBV28, the J call TRBJ1-5; TRBD1 aligns across 9 bases. The germline CDR1 and CDR2 sequences are MDHEN and SYDVKM. The CDR3 runs to 16 residues. Germline trimming cut 5 bases from V and 1 base from J; bases unmatched to any gene: 6. The CDR3 here is CASSRPTGGSNQPQHF. DNA for the CDR3: TGTGCCAGCAGTCGCCCGACAGGGGGGAGCAATCAGCCCCAGCATTTT. Variable domain in full (rest from reference TRBV28 and TRBJ1-5): DVKVTQSSRYLVKRTGEKVFLECVQDMDHENMFWYRQDPGLGLRLIYFSYDVKMKEKGDIPEGYSVSREKKERFSLILESASTNQTSMYLCASSRPTGGSNQPQHFGDGTRLSIL.

A few counts support this clonotype. The V and J genes are TRBV27 and TRBJ1-6; the D gene is possibly TRBD1 (6 bases). The V gene's germline CDR1 is MNHEY and CDR2 SMNVEV (reference sequence). This CDR3 has 15 amino acids. The V and J ends lost 5 bases and 6 bases respectively, with 14 bases between them. CDR3 residues: CASSRQAILNSPLHF. CDR3 bases: TGTGCCAGCAGTCGACAGGCGATCCTTAATTCACCCCTCCACTTT.

The chain is built from TRBV28 and TRBJ1-1; D might be TRBD1 (5 bases). CDR1 and CDR2 from the germline V gene are MDHEN and SYDVKM. CDR3 length equals 16 residues. Trimming left V 2 bases short and J 0 bases short, with 13 bases between. This CDR3 is CASSLPGRSMNTEAFF. The CDR3, as DNA: TGTGCCAGCAGTTTACCAGGGAGGTCAATGAACACTGAAGCTTTCTTT.

This clonotype turned up a few times. This chain joins TRBV19 and TRBJ2-7; D unclear. The germline gives CDR1 LNHDA, CDR2 SQIVND (reference sequence). This CDR3 contains 14 residues. V lost 3 bases to trimming and J lost 0 bases, with 9 bases between them. The CDR3 region is CASSISGNSYEQYF. The CDR3 bases are TGTGCCAGTAGTATCTCCGGCAACTCCTACGAGCAGTACTTC. Drawing the rest from reference TRBV19 and TRBJ2-7, the complete variable domain is DGGITQSPKYLFRKEGQNVTLSCEQNLNHDAMYWYRQDPGQGLRLIYYSQIVNDFQKGDIAEGYSVSREKKESFPLTVTSAQKNPTAFYLCASSISGNSYEQYFGPGTRLTVT.

This clonotype was seen at least ten times. Mismatch with germline at one junction end may stem from a read error. The chain links TRBV4-2 to TRBJ1-1; 8 bases are a match to TRBD1. From germline, CDR1 is LGHNA and CDR2 YNFKEQ. This CDR3 comprises 13 residues. The CDR3 coding sequence is TGCGCCAGCAGCCAAGACAGGGGCACTGAAGCTTTCTTT. Translating it yields CASSQDRGTEAFF.

In DNA form, the CDR3 reads TGTGCCAGCAGTTCGCGGACTCCGGGTCAGCCCCAGCATTTT. Amino acid sequence: CASSSRTPGQPQHF. The rearrangement links TRBV28 to TRBJ1-5; D unclear. The V end was cut by 4 bases, the J end by 6 bases, with 13 bases between. Per germline, CDR1 MDHEN and CDR2 SYDVKM. The CDR3 extends over 14 amino acids.

The V call is TRBV11-2, the J call TRBJ2-7; D is perhaps TRBD2 (6 bases). The length of the CDR3 is 15 residues. Germline CDR1 SGHAT, CDR2 FQNNGV. The ends were cut back, 0 bases at V and 6 bases at J, with 15 bases in the middle. CDR3 bases: TGTGCCAGCAGCTTAGATCTCGGGGGTCCCAGCGAGCAGTACTTC. Translated: CASSLDLGGPSEQYF.

The chain is built from TRBV6-5 and TRBJ2-3; tentatively, D is TRBD2 (5 bases). CDR1 is MNHEY, CDR2 SVGAGI, per germline. Between the trimmed V and J ends, which lost 2 bases and 2 bases, there was a span of 14 bases. CDR3 length: 16 amino acids. The CDR3 here is CASSYEGGTATDTQYF. CDR3 bases: TGTGCCAGCAGTTACGAGGGCGGTACAGCCACAGATACGCAGTATTTT.

The chain has TRBV6-2 or TRBV6-3 and TRBJ1-2, with D unresolved. The CDR3 has 15 amino acids. V was shortened by 0 bases and J by 6 bases, with 14 bases between the two germline ends. Germline V gene lookup returns CDR1 MNHEY and CDR2 SVGEGT. This chain's CDR3 is CASSYSTGLGNGYTF. The CDR3 bases are TGTGCCAGCAGTTACTCCACGGGATTAGGGAATGGCTACACCTTC.

This clonotype was counted between two and nine times. The J gene is TRBJ2-2, the V gene TRBV28; a possible D gene is TRBD2 (7 bases). The V gene lost 9 bases and the J gene lost 6 bases, with 17 bases spanning the gap. Germline V lookup: CDR1 MDHEN, CDR2 SYDVKM. The CDR3 is made up of 14 amino acids. The CDR3: CARLRGARSGELFF. The CDR3 DNA sequence: TGTGCCAGACTACGGGGGGCGAGGTCCGGGGAGCTGTTTTTT. The whole variable domain, remainder taken from reference TRBV28 and TRBJ2-2, is DVKVTQSSRYLVKRTGEKVFLECVQDMDHENMFWYRQDPGLGLRLIYFSYDVKMKEKGDIPEGYSVSREKKERFSLILESASTNQTSMYLCARLRGARSGELFFGEGSRLTVL.

This clonotype was recorded at least ten times. V gene TRBV28 combines with J gene TRBJ2-1; no firm D call. Trimming removed 5 bases from V and 5 bases from J, with 19 bases in between. The CDR3 totals 16 residues. Germline V gene lookup returns CDR1 MDHEN and CDR2 SYDVKM. The CDR3 DNA follows: TGTGCCAGCAGTCCTGGTCGGGCAAGACAACACAATGAGCAGTTCTTC. Protein sequence: CASSPGRARQHNEQFF.

There are many counts of this clonotype. This rearrangement joins TRBV28 to TRBJ1-1, with D uncertain. Trimming cost V 7 bases and J 1 base, with 13 bases left between them. CDR1 and CDR2 from the germline V gene are MDHEN and SYDVKM. This CDR3 is 14 amino acids long. The CDR3, as DNA: TGTGCCAGCACCCCCCGGAGGGCGAACACTGAAGCTTTCTTT. Its translation: CASTPRRANTEAFF. The full variable domain, rest sourced from reference TRBV28 and TRBJ1-1, is DVKVTQSSRYLVKRTGEKVFLECVQDMDHENMFWYRQDPGLGLRLIYFSYDVKMKEKGDIPEGYSVSREKKERFSLILESASTNQTSMYLCASTPRRANTEAFFGQGTRLTVV.

In its sample, this clonotype was seen many times. The chain joins TRBV7-2 to TRBJ2-5; 9 nucleotides line up with TRBD2. The CDR3 loop spans 16 amino acids. V lost 5 bases to trimming and J lost 1 base; unmatched junction nucleotides: 8. Germline V gene sequence: CDR1 SGHTA, CDR2 FQGNSA. The CDR3 sequence is CASSPVGGGVQETQYF. CDR3 in DNA: TGTGCCAGCAGCCCAGTGGGCGGGGGGGTCCAAGAGACCCAGTACTTC.

This chain uses TRBV2 with TRBJ1-2; D is undetermined. Trimming removed 6 bases from V and 4 bases from J, with 15 bases in between. The CDR3 has 14 residues. Germline CDR1 and CDR2: SNHLY and FYNNEI. This CDR3 reads CASREQRSGYGYTF. CDR3 nucleotide sequence: TGTGCCAGCAGGGAACAGAGAAGTGGCTATGGCTACACCTTC.

This clonotype turned up a few times. The rearrangement links TRBV11-2 to TRBJ1-1; 11 positions agree with TRBD1. Germline trimming cut 4 bases from V and 5 bases from J; bases unmatched to any gene: 9. The CDR3 is 16 residues long. Germline-derived CDR1 and CDR2 are SGHAT and FQNNGV. In DNA, the CDR3 is TGTGCCAGCAGCTCCAGTGGGACAGGGGGAGGGACTGAAGCTTTCTTT. This sequence encodes CASSSSGTGGGTEAFF.

This clonotype came up many times. V gene TRBV7-2 combines with J gene TRBJ2-1, with D tentatively TRBD2 (5 bases). The CDR3 extends over 16 amino acids. Trimming shortened V by 1 base and J by 7 bases, and 17 bases separated the two germline ends. Germline values: CDR1 SGHTA, CDR2 FQGNSA. CDR3 loop: CASSLVPAVGLNEQFF. CDR3 nucleotide sequence: TGTGCCAGCAGCTTAGTCCCAGCGGTAGGGCTGAATGAGCAGTTCTTC.

This clonotype was recorded many times. The chain uses TRBV7-2 and TRBJ2-2; 7 nucleotides agree with TRBD1. CDR3 length: 17 amino acids. CDR1 SGHTA and CDR2 FQGNSA come from the germline V gene. The J segment lost 8 bases and the V segment lost 5 bases, leaving 17 bases of the junction unmatched. In nucleotides, the CDR3 is TGTGCCAGCAGCCCACCCCCGTGGACAGGCGGCCCGGGGGAGCTGTTTTTT. Its protein product is CASSPPPWTGGPGELFF.

This clonotype was observed many times. The chain is built from TRBV7-2 and TRBJ1-4; maybe TRBD1 (5 bases). This CDR3 contains 15 residues. Germline CDR1 is SGHTA and CDR2 is FQGNSA. Trimming left V 1 base short and J 7 bases short, with 13 bases between. The CDR3 sequence is CASSLVAERGEKLFF. CDR3 sequence (DNA): TGTGCCAGCAGCTTAGTTGCGGAGAGGGGTGAAAAACTGTTTTTT.

The chain joins TRBV19 to TRBJ1-6, with 7 nucleotides matching TRBD1. The V gene's germline CDR1 is LNHDA and CDR2 SQIVND (reference sequence). The CDR3 is 15 residues long. After removal of 8 bases from V and 7 bases from J, the junction contained 11 bases not matched to a gene. The CDR3 nucleotides read TGTGCCAGTTGCCCCCGCCAGGGGGTGAATTCACCCCTCCACTTT. Protein: CASCPRQGVNSPLHF.

This clonotype was seen repeatedly, ten times or more. The chain combines TRBV15 with TRBJ2-3; D is unclear. Germline V gene data show CDR1 as LNHNV and CDR2 as YYDKDF (reference sequence). With 0 bases removed from V and 6 bases from J, the gap between germline ends came to 7 bases. The CDR3 extends over 13 amino acids. CDR3 in amino acids: CATSRDWVDTQYF. The CDR3 nucleotides are TGTGCCACCAGCAGAGATTGGGTGGATACGCAGTATTTT.